These T cell receptor beta chains were read from a single sample in a study of T cell repertoires in cytomegalovirus infection. These TCRs' antigens remain unknown. TCRdb used MiXCR to reprocess the reads, holding one entry per CDR3 protein. Among 200,000 to 250,000 distinct CDR3 sequences listed, about 39% were seen once. The specimen comprised CD8+ T cells from cultured PBMCs, sampled from culture after CMV antigen stimulation. Receptors originate from a human donor in good health (CMV status not recorded). Some clones in this sample may be carry-over from other donors' samples. Both conserved end residues are part of each CDR3. The D gene is left open where the match is weak. Size values are once, few and many counts, or a class for expanded clones, and some rows have none.

D	size	V	J	CDR3	DNA
NA	once	TRBV4-1	TRBJ1-5	CASSQEVRGTGNQPQHF	TGCGCCAGCAGCCAAGAGGTCCGGGGAACAGGCAATCAGCCCCAGCATTTT
TRBD1	NA	TRBV6-6	TRBJ2-1	CASSYPSQGPYSYNEQFF	TGTGCCAGCAGTTACCCGTCACAGGGGCCCTACTCCTACAATGAGCAGTTCTTC
NA	few	TRBV2	TRBJ2-7	CASSELGRSSYEQYF	TGTGCCAGCAGTGAACTGGGACGGAGCTCCTACGAGCAGTACTTC
TRBD2	NA	TRBV29-1	TRBJ2-1	CSGGLAGVNNEQFF	TGCAGCGGGGGTCTAGCGGGGGTTAACAATGAGCAGTTCTTC
NA	NA	TRBV7-6	TRBJ2-1	CASSLDRSDEQFF	TGTGCCAGCAGCTTAGATCGGAGCGATGAGCAGTTCTTC
NA	NA	TRBV27	TRBJ1-2	CASRTHRDRNPQSPNNYGYTF	TGTGCCAGCCGTACACATAGGGATAGGAACCCCCAATCCCCCAACAACTATGGCTACACCTTC
TRBD2	NA	TRBV18	TRBJ2-7	CASSRTSGRPHNEQYF	TGTGCCAGCTCCCGGACTAGCGGGAGACCCCACAATGAGCAGTACTTC
TRBD1	NA	TRBV18	TRBJ2-7	CASSPGQGHEQYF	TGTGCCAGCTCACCTGGACAGGGGCACGAGCAGTACTTC
NA	once	TRBV12-5	TRBJ1-2	CASGLVRQNYGYTF	TGTGCTAGTGGTTTGGTACGGCAGAACTATGGCTACACCTTC
NA	few	TRBV7-8	TRBJ2-7	CASSPLMWAYEQYF	TGTGCCAGCAGCCCGCTAATGTGGGCCTACGAGCAGTACTTC
NA	few	TRBV7-8	TRBJ1-1	CASSPRTNTEAFF	TGTGCCAGCAGCCCTCGGACTAACACTGAAGCTTTCTTT
NA	NA	TRBV12-3/TRBV12-4	TRBJ1-2	CASSTDNYGYTF	TGTGCCAGCAGCACAGATAACTATGGCTACACCTTC
NA	NA	TRBV10-3	TRBJ1-5	CAISDEQGNQPQHF	TGTGCCATCAGTGACGAGCAGGGCAATCAGCCCCAGCATTTT
NA	NA	TRBV6-1	TRBJ2-7	CASRGGGSYEQYF	TGTGCCAGCAGAGGAGGCGGGTCCTACGAGCAGTACTTC
NA	NA	TRBV4-1	TRBJ1-1	CASSLPTLVTEAFF	TGCGCCAGCAGCCTTCCCACTCTCGTCACTGAAGCTTTCTTT
NA	NA	TRBV28	TRBJ2-3	CASSSLDYLYPDTQYF	TGTGCCAGCAGTTCCCTAGACTACCTATATCCGGATACGCAGTATTTT
NA	NA	TRBV7-8	TRBJ1-2	CASSLVRSNYGYTF	TGTGCCAGCAGCTTAGTCAGAAGCAACTATGGCTACACCTTC
TRBD2	NA	TRBV7-8	TRBJ2-1	CAIPSTSGSYEQFF	TGTGCGATACCCTCTACTAGCGGGAGCTATGAGCAGTTCTTC
NA	few	TRBV7-6	TRBJ1-1	CASSPAGPDTEAFF	TGTGCCAGCAGCCCGGCAGGGCCCGACACTGAAGCTTTCTTT
TRBD1	NA	TRBV27	TRBJ2-2	CASSSLLTGGYTGELFF	TGTGCCAGCAGTTCGCTCCTAACAGGGGGCTACACCGGGGAGCTGTTTTTT
NA	NA	TRBV29-1	TRBJ2-1	CSVEDVLGVGYNEQFF	TGCAGCGTTGAAGATGTTCTAGGGGTCGGCTACAATGAGCAGTTCTTC
TRBD2	NA	TRBV5-5	TRBJ2-5	CASSGTSGGPATQYF	TGTGCCAGCAGTGGGACTAGCGGTGGGCCGGCGACCCAGTACTTC
NA	NA	TRBV3-1	TRBJ2-7	CASSQEGGTESYEQYF	TGTGCCAGCAGCCAAGAAGGCGGGACAGAGTCATACGAGCAGTACTTC
NA	few	TRBV6-1	TRBJ2-2	CASKSLRLLNTGELFF	TGTGCCAGCAAAAGTTTGAGACTCCTCAACACCGGGGAGCTGTTTTTT
NA	NA	TRBV12-5	TRBJ1-5	CASGLVPDSGNQPQHF	TGTGCTAGTGGTTTGGTTCCGGACAGTGGCAATCAGCCCCAGCATTTT
NA	NA	TRBV14	TRBJ1-2	CASSQVRVGGYTF	TGTGCCAGCAGCCAAGTACGGGTAGGAGGCTACACCTTC
NA	NA	TRBV19	TRBJ1-5	CASSIGPIQPQHF	TGTGCCAGTAGTATAGGGCCGATACAGCCCCAGCATTTT
NA	NA	TRBV2	TRBJ1-4	CASRSGLTNEKLFF	TGTGCCAGCAGGAGTGGACTAACTAATGAAAAACTGTTTTTT
NA	NA	TRBV10-3	TRBJ2-7	CAISEDGTATEQYF	TGTGCCATCAGTGAGGATGGGACGGCTACCGAGCAGTACTTC
TRBD1	once	TRBV6-5	TRBJ2-7	CASSSSGQVYEQYF	TGTGCCAGCAGTTCCAGCGGACAGGTCTACGAGCAGTACTTC
NA	few	TRBV6-5	TRBJ2-2	CASSYPAQGTDSPANTGELFF	TGTGCCAGCAGTTACCCGGCGCAGGGAACGGATTCCCCCGCGAACACCGGGGAGCTGTTTTTT
NA	few	TRBV7-3	TRBJ2-7	CASSRNSGSYEQYF	TGTGCCAGCAGCCGTAACTCGGGAAGCTACGAGCAGTACTTC
TRBD1	NA	TRBV27	TRBJ1-2	CASSIRGIYGYTF	TGTGCCAGCAGTATCAGGGGGATCTATGGCTACACCTTC
NA	NA	TRBV6-1	TRBJ1-1	CASRRWNTEAFF	TGTGCCAGCAGGCGGTGGAACACTGAAGCTTTCTTT
NA	NA	TRBV7-4	TRBJ2-7	CASSLEGDGDEQYF	TGTGCCAGCAGCTTGGAAGGGGACGGCGACGAGCAGTACTTC
NA	NA	TRBV19	TRBJ2-2	CASSINRNTGELFF	TGTGCCAGTAGTATAAACAGAAACACCGGGGAGCTGTTTTTT
NA	few	TRBV7-2	TRBJ2-7	CASSETGPSPYEQYF	TGTGCCAGCAGCGAAACCGGCCCCTCCCCCTACGAGCAGTACTTC
TRBD2	NA	TRBV4-2	TRBJ2-1	CASSRGTNNEQFF	TGTGCCAGCAGCCGAGGGACTAACAATGAGCAGTTCTTC
TRBD1	few	TRBV6-5	TRBJ1-2	CASSYSRQGLPLTF	TGTGCCAGCAGTTACTCCCGACAGGGGCTCCCTCTGACCTTC
NA	NA	TRBV6-1	TRBJ1-6	CASKSGESSYNSPLHF	TGTGCCAGCAAGTCGGGGGAGAGCTCCTATAATTCACCCCTCCACTTT
NA	NA	TRBV19	TRBJ2-7	CASREPGRYEQYF	TGTGCCAGTCGGGAGCCAGGACGCTACGAGCAGTACTTC
TRBD1	NA	TRBV10-3	TRBJ2-7	CAISNGQGNWYF	TGTGCCATCAGTAATGGACAGGGGAACTGGTACTTC
NA	NA	TRBV12-3/TRBV12-4	TRBJ2-2	CASSLRGGNTGELFF	TGTGCCAGCAGTTTAAGGGGGGGGAACACCGGGGAGCTGTTTTTT
TRBD2	few	TRBV6-6	TRBJ2-5	CASSTGLAGLQETQYF	TGTGCCAGCAGTACGGGACTAGCGGGACTACAAGAGACCCAGTACTTC
NA	many	TRBV2	TRBJ1-2	CASSEGGGLSGYTF	TGTGCCAGCAGTGAAGGAGGAGGGCTGAGTGGCTACACCTTC
TRBD1	NA	TRBV4-1	TRBJ1-6	CASSQDSTGIYNSPLHF	TGCGCCAGCAGCCAAGACTCGACAGGGATTTATAATTCACCCCTCCACTTT
TRBD1	few	TRBV7-6	TRBJ2-1	CASSSGTGLNEQFF	TGTGCCAGCAGCTCCGGGACAGGTTTGAATGAGCAGTTCTTC
TRBD2	NA	TRBV28	TRBJ2-7	CASSLAGFSYNEQYF	TGTGCCAGCAGTCTAGCGGGGTTCTCCTACAATGAGCAGTACTTC
NA	NA	TRBV18	TRBJ1-1	CASSPRQLNTEAFF	TGTGCCAGCTCACCAAGACAGCTGAACACTGAAGCTTTCTTT
TRBD1	NA	TRBV7-3	TRBJ2-7	CASSPARAGGYEQYF	TGTGCCAGCAGCCCCGCGAGGGCAGGGGGCTACGAGCAGTACTTC
NA	NA	TRBV14	TRBJ2-1	CASSQVEDEQFF	TGTGCCAGCAGCCAAGTGGAGGATGAGCAGTTCTTC
TRBD1	many	TRBV6-2/TRBV6-3	TRBJ2-1	CASSYSPGQGVYNEQFF	TGTGCCAGCAGTTACTCCCCGGGTCAGGGGGTTTACAATGAGCAGTTCTTC
NA	few	TRBV7-7	TRBJ2-5	CASSTGPFGETQYF	TGTGCCAGCAGCACAGGTCCCTTCGGAGAGACCCAGTACTTC
TRBD2	NA	TRBV20-1	TRBJ2-2	CSAFDGVAGVNTGELFF	TGCAGTGCTTTCGACGGGGTAGCGGGAGTCAACACCGGGGAGCTGTTTTTT
NA	NA	TRBV7-4	TRBJ1-2	CASRARDTF	TGTGCCAGCAGGGCCAGGGACACCTTC
NA	NA	TRBV6-6	TRBJ2-1	CASILTYIPTITYNEQFF	TGTGCCAGCATCTTAACGTACATACCGACCATTACCTACAATGAGCAGTTCTTC
TRBD1	NA	TRBV7-3	TRBJ2-3	CASSPRDSYTDTQYF	TGTGCCAGCAGCCCCCGGGACAGTTACACAGATACGCAGTATTTT
NA	NA	TRBV29-1	TRBJ2-7	CSVEEPGLRGSYEQYF	TGCAGCGTTGAAGAACCGGGGCTAAGGGGATCCTACGAGCAGTACTTC